This T cell receptor beta chain came from a study of T cell responses to AZD1222 COVID-19 vaccine. Study in general: Second-dose intervals of approximately 4 or approximately 12 weeks were pooled.

This clone was detected only once. Its antigen is not identified. Trimming cost V 3 bases and J 1 base; bases outside gene matches: 8. This CDR3 comprises 15 residues. Germline assignment: CDR1 SQVTM and CDR2 ANQGSEA. Findings of the study overall: The sample set comprised mostly white British donors with more females, and clonal diversity was possibly underestimated. Just a handful of AZD1222 recipients were seropositive at baseline. Spike as a whole was targeted by vaccine-associated CD4 TCRs, dominant at 160-218 and 743-854.

Assay: immunoSEQ multiplex PCR; the TCRdb copy retains only in-frame clones and omits some. The table shows 95,000 to 150,000 clones, with roughly 88% occurring only once. The sample in question was peripheral blood, obtained on day 0 of AZD1222 vaccination. The chain combines TRBV29-1 with TRBJ2-7; the match to TRBD1 covers 8 bases. The receptor was isolated from an adult in good health. CDR3 sequence reads: CSVEAGTGSSYEQYF. As DNA, the CDR3 is TGCAGCGTTGAGGCTGGGACAGGTTCTTCCTACGAGCAGTACTTC.